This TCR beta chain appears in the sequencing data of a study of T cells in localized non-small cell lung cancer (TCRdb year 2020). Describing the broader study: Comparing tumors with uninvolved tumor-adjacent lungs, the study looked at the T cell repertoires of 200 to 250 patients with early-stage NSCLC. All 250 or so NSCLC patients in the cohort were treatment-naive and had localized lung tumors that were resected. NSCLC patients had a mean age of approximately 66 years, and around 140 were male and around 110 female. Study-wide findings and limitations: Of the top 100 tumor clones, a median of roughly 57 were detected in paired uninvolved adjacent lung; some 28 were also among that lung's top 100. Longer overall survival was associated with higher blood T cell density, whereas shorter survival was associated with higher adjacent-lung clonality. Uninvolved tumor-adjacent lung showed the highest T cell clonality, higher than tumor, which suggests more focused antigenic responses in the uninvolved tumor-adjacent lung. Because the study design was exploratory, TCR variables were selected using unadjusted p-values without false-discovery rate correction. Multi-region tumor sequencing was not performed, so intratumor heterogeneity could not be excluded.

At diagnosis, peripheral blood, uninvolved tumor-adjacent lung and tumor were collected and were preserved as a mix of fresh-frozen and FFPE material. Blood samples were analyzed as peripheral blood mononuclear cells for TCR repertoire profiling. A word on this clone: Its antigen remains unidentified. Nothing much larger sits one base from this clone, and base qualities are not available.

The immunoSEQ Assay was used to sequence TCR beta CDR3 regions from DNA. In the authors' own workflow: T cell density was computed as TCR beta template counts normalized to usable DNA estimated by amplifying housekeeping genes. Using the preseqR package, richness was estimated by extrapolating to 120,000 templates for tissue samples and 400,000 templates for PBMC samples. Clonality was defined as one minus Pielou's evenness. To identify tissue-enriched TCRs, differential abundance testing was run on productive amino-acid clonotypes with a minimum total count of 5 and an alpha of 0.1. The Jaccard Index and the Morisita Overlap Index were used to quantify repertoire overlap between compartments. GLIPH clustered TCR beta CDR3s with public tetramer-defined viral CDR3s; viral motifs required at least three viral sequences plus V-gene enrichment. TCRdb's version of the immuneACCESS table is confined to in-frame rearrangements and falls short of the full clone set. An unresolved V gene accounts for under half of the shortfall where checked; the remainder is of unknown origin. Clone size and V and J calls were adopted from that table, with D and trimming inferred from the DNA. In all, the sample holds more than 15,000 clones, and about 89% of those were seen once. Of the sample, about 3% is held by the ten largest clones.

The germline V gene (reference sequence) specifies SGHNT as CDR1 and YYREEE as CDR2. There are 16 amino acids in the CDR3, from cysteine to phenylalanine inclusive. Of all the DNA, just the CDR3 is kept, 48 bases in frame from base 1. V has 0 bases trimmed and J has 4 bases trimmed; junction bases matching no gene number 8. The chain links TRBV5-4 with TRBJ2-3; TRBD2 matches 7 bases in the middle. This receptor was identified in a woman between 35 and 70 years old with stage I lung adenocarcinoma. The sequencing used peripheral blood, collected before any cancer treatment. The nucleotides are TGTGCCAGCAGCTTGGGGGTCGGGGGGACCGCAGATACGCAGTATTTT. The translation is CASSLGVGGTADTQYF.